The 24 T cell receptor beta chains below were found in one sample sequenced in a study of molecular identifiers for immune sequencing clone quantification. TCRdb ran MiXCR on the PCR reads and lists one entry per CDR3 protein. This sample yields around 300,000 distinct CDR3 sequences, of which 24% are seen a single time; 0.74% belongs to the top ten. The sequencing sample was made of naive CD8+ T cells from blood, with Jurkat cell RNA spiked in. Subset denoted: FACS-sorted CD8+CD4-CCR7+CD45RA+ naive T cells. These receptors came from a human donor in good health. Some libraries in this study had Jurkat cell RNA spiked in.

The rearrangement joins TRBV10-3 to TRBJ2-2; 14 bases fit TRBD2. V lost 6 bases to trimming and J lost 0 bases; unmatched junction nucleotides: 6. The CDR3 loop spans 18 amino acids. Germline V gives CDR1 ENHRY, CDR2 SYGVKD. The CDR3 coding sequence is TGTGCCATCAGCGGAGGACTAGCGGGGGGCTCGAACACCGGGGAGCTGTTTTTT. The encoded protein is CAISGGLAGGSNTGELFF.

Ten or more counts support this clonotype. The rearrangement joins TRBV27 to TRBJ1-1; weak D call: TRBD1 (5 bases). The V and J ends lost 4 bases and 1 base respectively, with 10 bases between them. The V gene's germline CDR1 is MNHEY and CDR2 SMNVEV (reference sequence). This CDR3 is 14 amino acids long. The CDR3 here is CASSSTAKNTEAFF. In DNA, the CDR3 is TGTGCCAGCAGTTCGACAGCTAAGAACACTGAAGCTTTCTTT.

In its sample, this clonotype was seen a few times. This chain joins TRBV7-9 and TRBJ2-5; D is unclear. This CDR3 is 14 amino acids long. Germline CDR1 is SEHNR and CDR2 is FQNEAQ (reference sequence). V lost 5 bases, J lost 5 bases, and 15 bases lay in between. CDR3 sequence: CASSPATRSETQYF. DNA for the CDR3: TGTGCCAGCAGCCCGGCGACCCGTTCGGAGACCCAGTACTTC.

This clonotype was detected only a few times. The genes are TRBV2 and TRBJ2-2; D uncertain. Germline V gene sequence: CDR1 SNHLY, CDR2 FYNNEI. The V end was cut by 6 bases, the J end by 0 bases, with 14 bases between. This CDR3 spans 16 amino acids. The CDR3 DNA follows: TGTGCCAGCAGCCCGACTTTAAACGCGAACACCGGGGAGCTGTTTTTT. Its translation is CASSPTLNANTGELFF. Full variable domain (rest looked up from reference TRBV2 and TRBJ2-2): EPEVTQTPSHQVTQMGQEVILRCVPISNHLYFYWYRQILGQKVEFLVSFYNNEISEKSEIFDDQFSVERPDGSNFTLKIRSTKLEDSAMYFCASSPTLNANTGELFFGEGSRLTVL.

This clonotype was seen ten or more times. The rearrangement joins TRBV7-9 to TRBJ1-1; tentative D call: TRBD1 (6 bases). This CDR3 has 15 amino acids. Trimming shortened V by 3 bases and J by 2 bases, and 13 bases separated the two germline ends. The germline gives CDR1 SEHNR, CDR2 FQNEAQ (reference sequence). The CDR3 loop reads CASSFLDSLNTEAFF. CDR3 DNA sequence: TGTGCCAGCAGCTTTTTGGACAGTTTAAACACTGAAGCTTTCTTT.

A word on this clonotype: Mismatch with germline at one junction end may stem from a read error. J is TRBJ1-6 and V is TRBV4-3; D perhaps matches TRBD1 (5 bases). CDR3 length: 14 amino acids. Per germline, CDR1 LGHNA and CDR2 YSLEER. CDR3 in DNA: TGCGCCAGCAGCCAAGCTCAGCAGGGAGGGCCCCCCCACTTT. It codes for CASSQAQQGGPPHF.

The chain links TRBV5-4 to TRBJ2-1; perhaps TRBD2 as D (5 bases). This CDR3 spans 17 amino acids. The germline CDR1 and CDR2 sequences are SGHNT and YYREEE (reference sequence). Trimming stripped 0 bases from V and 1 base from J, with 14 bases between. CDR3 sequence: CASSLGSRSGSYNEQFF. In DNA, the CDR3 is TGTGCCAGCAGCTTGGGGTCTAGGTCGGGATCCTACAATGAGCAGTTCTTC.

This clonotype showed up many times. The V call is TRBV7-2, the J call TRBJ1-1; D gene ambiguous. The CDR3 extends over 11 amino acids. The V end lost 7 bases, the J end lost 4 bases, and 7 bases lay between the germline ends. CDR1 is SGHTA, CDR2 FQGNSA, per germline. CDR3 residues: CASTFLTEAFF. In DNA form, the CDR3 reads TGTGCCAGCACCTTCCTCACTGAAGCTTTCTTT.

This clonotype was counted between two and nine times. The CDR3 DNA reads as TGTGCCAGTAGTGCGGTCACTAGCGGTCCTGGGGAGCTGTTTTTT. Its protein is CASSAVTSGPGELFF. This rearrangement joins TRBV19 to TRBJ2-2, with 8 positions matching TRBD2. The CDR3 is made up of 15 amino acids. V shed 5 bases and J 8 bases; nucleotides not matched to a gene: 10. From germline, CDR1 is LNHDA and CDR2 SQIVND (reference sequence).

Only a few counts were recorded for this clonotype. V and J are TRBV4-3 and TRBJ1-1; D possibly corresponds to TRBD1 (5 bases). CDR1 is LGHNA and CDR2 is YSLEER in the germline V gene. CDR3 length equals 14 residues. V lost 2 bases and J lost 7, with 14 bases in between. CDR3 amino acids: CASSQRTIVVEAFF. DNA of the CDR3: TGCGCCAGCAGCCAACGGACAATTGTCGTTGAAGCTTTCTTT.

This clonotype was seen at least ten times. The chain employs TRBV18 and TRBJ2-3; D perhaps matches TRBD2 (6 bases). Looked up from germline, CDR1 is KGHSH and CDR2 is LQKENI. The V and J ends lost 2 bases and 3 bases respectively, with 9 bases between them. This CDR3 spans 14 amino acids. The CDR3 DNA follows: TGTGCCAGCTCACCAGGGGACTCGACAGATACGCAGTATTTT. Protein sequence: CASSPGDSTDTQYF.

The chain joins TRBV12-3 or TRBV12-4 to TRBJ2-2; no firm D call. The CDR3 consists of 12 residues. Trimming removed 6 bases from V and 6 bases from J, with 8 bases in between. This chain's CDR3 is CASRPNPGELFF. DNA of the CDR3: TGTGCCAGCAGACCAAACCCCGGGGAGCTGTTTTTT.

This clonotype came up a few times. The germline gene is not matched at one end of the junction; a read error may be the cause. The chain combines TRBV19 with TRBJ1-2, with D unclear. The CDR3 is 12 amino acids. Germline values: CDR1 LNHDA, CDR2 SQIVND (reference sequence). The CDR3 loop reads CAGSQANYGYTF. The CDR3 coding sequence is TGTGCCGGTAGTCAAGCTAACTATGGCTACACCTTC.

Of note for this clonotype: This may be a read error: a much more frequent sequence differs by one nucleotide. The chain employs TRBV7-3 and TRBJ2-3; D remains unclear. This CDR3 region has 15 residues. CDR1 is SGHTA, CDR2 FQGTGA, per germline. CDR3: CASSITSISTDTRYF. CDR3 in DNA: TGTGCCAGCAGCATTACAAGTATTAGCACAGATACGCGGTATTTT.

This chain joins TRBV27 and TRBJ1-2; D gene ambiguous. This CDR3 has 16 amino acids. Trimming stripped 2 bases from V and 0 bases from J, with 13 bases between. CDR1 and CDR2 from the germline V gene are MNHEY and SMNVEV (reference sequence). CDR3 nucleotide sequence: TGTGCCAGCAGTTTAAGAGCTAGCCCAGCTAACTATGGCTACACCTTC. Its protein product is CASSLRASPANYGYTF.

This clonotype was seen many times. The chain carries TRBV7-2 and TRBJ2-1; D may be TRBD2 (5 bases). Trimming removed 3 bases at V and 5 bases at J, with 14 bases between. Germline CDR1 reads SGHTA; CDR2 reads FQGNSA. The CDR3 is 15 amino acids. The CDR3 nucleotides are TGTGCCAGCAGCTTTTCGGGGTCCTTACACAATGAGCAGTTCTTC. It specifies CASSFSGSLHNEQFF. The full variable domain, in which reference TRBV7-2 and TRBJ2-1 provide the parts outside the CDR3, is GAGVSQSPSNKVTEKGKDVELRCDPISGHTALYWYRQSLGQGLEFLIYFQGNSAPDKSGLPSDRFSAERTGGSVSTLTIQRTQQEDSAVYLCASSFSGSLHNEQFFGPGTRLTVL.

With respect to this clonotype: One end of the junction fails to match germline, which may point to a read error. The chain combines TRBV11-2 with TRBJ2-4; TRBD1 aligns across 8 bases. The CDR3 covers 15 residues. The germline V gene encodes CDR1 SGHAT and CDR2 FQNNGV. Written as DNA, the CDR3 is TGTGCCAGCAGCTTACTGGCAGGGGGCGCGTACATTCAGCACTTC. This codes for CASSLLAGGAYIQHF.

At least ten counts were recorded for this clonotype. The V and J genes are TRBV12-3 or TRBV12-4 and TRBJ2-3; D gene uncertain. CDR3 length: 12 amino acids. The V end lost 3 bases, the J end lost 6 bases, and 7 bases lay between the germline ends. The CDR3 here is CASSFVKDTQYF. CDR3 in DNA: TGTGCCAGCAGTTTTGTTAAGGATACGCAGTATTTT.

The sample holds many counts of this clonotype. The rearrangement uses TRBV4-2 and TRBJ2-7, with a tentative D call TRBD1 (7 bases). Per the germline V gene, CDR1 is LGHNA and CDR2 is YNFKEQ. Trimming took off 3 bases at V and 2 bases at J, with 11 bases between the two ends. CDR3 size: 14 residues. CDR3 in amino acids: CASSQPGGPYEQYF. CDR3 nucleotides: TGTGCCAGCAGCCAGCCAGGGGGGCCCTACGAGCAGTACTTC.

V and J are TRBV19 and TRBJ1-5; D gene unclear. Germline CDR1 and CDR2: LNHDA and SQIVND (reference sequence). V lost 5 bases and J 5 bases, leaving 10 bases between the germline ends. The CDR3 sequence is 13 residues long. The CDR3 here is CASSQATHQPQHF. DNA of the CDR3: TGTGCCAGTAGTCAGGCAACTCATCAGCCCCAGCATTTT. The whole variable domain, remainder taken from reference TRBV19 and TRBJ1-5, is DGGITQSPKYLFRKEGQNVTLSCEQNLNHDAMYWYRQDPGQGLRLIYYSQIVNDFQKGDIAEGYSVSREKKESFPLTVTSAQKNPTAFYLCASSQATHQPQHFGDGTRLSIL.

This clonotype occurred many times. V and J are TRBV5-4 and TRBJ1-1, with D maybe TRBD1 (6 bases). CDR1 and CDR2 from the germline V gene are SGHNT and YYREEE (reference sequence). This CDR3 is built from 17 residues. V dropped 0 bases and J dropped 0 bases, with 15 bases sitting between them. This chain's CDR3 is CASSLDGQQNMNTEAFF. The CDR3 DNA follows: TGTGCCAGCAGCTTGGATGGACAGCAAAACATGAACACTGAAGCTTTCTTT.

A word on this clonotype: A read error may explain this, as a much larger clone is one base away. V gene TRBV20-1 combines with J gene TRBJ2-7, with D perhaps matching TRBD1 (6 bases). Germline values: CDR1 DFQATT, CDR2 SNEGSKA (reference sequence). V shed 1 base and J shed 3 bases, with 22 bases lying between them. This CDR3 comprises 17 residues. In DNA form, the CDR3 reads TGCAGTGCTAGAGGATACTTCTCGGGACACTCCTTCTACGAGCAGTACTTC. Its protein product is CSARGYFSGHSFYEQYF.

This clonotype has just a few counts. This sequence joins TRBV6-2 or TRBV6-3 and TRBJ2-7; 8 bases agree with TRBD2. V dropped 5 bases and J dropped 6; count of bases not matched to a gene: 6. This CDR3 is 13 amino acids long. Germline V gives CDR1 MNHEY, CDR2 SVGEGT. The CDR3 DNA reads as TGTGCCAGCAGTGAAGCGGGAGAACGCGAGCAGTACTTC. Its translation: CASSEAGEREQYF.

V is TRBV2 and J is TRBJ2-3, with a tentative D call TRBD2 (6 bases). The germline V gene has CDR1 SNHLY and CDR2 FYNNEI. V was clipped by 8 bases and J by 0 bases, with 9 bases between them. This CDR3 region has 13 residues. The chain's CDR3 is CASLGTSTDTQYF. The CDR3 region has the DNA TGTGCCAGCCTTGGGACTAGCACAGATACGCAGTATTTT.